Below, 30 T cell receptor beta chains from the same sample are listed, as sequenced in a study of cytomegalovirus exposure and HLA in healthy donors. 13 Jbeta primers and 60 Vbeta primers were used for the PCR. TCRdb's copy holds only in-frame clones and misses some; the assay was immunoSEQ multiplex PCR. This table has about 68,000 clones, more than 80% appearing once. Sequenced: PBMCs. The receptors were sampled from a human donor in good health.

A remark on this clone: The junction and the germline gene differ at one end; a read error may be behind it. This chain connects TRBV5-8 to TRBJ2-1; no definite D call. Per germline, CDR1 SGHTS and CDR2 YDEGEE. This CDR3 is built from 11 residues. The CDR3 coding sequence is TGTGCCAGCAGCTTCATCGGTGAGAAGTTCTTC. Protein product: CASSFIGEKFF.

The chain links TRBV13 to TRBJ1-1; 8 nucleotides align to TRBD1. V lost 3 bases, J lost 5 bases, and 2 bases stayed unmatched. The V gene's germline CDR1 is PRHDT and CDR2 FYEKMQ (reference sequence). The CDR3 contains 13 residues. CDR3 in amino acids: CASSFYRGTEAFF. The CDR3 nucleotides read TGTGCCAGCAGCTTCTACAGGGGGACTGAAGCTTTCTTT.

V is TRBV18 and J is TRBJ2-1; TRBD2 aligns across 10 bases. This CDR3 comprises 16 residues. Germline-derived CDR1 and CDR2 are KGHSH and LQKENI. J gave up 3 bases and V 1 base, and 3 bases lay outside the gene matches. The CDR3 is CASSPRSGGVYNEQFF. In nucleotides, the CDR3 is TGTGCCAGCTCACCACGGAGCGGGGGGGTCTACAATGAGCAGTTCTTC.

V is TRBV7-9 and J is TRBJ1-6; maybe TRBD1 (6 bases). Germline V gives CDR1 SEHNR, CDR2 FQNEAQ (reference sequence). The length of the CDR3 is 14 residues. V was pared by 4 bases and J by 5 bases, with 9 bases between. Written as DNA, the CDR3 is TGTGCCAGCAGCTCCCGGACAGATAATTCACCCCTCCACTTT. Its protein product is CASSSRTDNSPLHF. The full variable domain, its missing parts supplied by reference TRBV7-9 and TRBJ1-6, is DTGVSQNPRHKITKRGQNVTFRCDPISEHNRLYWYRQTLGQGPEFLTYFQNEAQLEKSRLLSDRFSAERPKGSFSTLEIQRTEQGDSAMYLCASSSRTDNSPLHFGNGTRLTVT.

This chain joins TRBV7-8 and TRBJ2-7, with TRBD2 as a possible D gene (6 bases). The germline V gene has CDR1 SGHVS and CDR2 FQNEAQ. The CDR3 runs 12 residues. Trimming cost V 3 bases and J 7 bases, with 10 bases left between them. The CDR3 DNA sequence: TGTGCCAGCAGCTTCGACCGGGGGGAGCAGTACTTC. Protein: CASSFDRGEQYF.

This chain joins TRBV7-3 and TRBJ2-1; D is uncertain. V was trimmed by 3 bases and J by 0 bases, leaving 9 bases between them. The CDR3 consists of 15 residues. CDR1 is SGHTA, CDR2 FQGTGA, per germline. The CDR3 DNA is TGTGCCAGCAGCTTCTCATTTAGCTCCTACAATGAGCAGTTCTTC. Residues: CASSFSFSSYNEQFF. Full variable domain (missing parts from reference TRBV7-3 and TRBJ2-1): GAGVSQTPSNKVTEKGKYVELRCDPISGHTALYWYRQSLGQGPEFLIYFQGTGAADDSGLPNDRFFAVRPEGSVSTLKIQRTERGDSAVYLCASSFSFSSYNEQFFGPGTRLTVL.

V and J are TRBV11-2 and TRBJ2-1, with TRBD2 matching over 13 bases. Germline CDR1 SGHAT, CDR2 FQNNGV. The CDR3 has 15 amino acids. V gave up 3 bases and J gave up 8 bases; unmatched junction bases: 4. Written as DNA, the CDR3 is TGTGCCAGCAGCTTGGGGACTAGCGGGGTAGATGAGCAGTTCTTC. This gives the protein CASSLGTSGVDEQFF.

The V and J genes are TRBV5-1 and TRBJ2-5, with 7 bases that match TRBD2. Germline assignment: CDR1 SGHRS and CDR2 YFSETQ. The CDR3 runs 15 residues. V was clipped by 1 base and J by 5 bases; unmatched bases: 8. Here the CDR3 reads CASSLTGGGLETQYF. CDR3 DNA: TGCGCCAGCAGCTTGACTGGCGGGGGACTGGAGACCCAGTACTTC.

The rearrangement uses TRBV5-4 and TRBJ2-1; unclear D gene. The CDR3 sequence is 13 residues long. The ends were cut back, 3 bases at V and 0 bases at J, with 4 bases in the middle. The germline V gene has CDR1 SGHNT and CDR2 YYREEE (reference sequence). As DNA, the CDR3 is TGTGCCAGCAGCTCCGTCTCCTACAATGAGCAGTTCTTC. Amino acids: CASSSVSYNEQFF. The full variable domain, with the rest looked up from reference TRBV5-4 and TRBJ2-1, is ETGVTQSPTHLIKTRGQQVTLRCSSQSGHNTVSWYQQALGQGPQFIFQYYREEENGRGNFPPRFSGLQFPNYSSELNVNALELDDSALYLCASSSVSYNEQFFGPGTRLTVL.

The rearrangement uses TRBV6-1 and TRBJ1-3; D not certain. This CDR3 comprises 14 residues. The germline V and J ends were trimmed by 11 bases and 0 bases, with 14 bases remaining between them. In germline, CDR1 is MNHNS, CDR2 SASEGT. CDR3 nucleotide sequence: TGTGCCTCGGCCCCCCTAGACTCTGGAAACACCATATATTTT. Amino acid sequence: CASAPLDSGNTIYF.

This clone was counted a single time. The V and J genes are TRBV27 and TRBJ2-7, with D unclear. The CDR3 length is 14 residues. V lost 8 bases and J 2 bases, leaving 16 bases between the germline ends. Germline loops: CDR1 MNHEY, CDR2 SMNVEV (reference sequence). The CDR3 coding sequence is TGTGCCAGCCTTGACACCAGACGCACCTACGAGCAGTACTTC. Protein sequence: CASLDTRRTYEQYF.

V gene TRBV30 combines with J gene TRBJ2-7, with D possibly TRBD2 on 6 matching bases. The CDR3 is 14 residues long. Germline V gene data show CDR1 as GTSNPN and CDR2 as SVGIG (reference sequence). Trimming left V 8 bases short and J 1 base short, with 18 bases between. CDR3 amino acids: CAGYRDSRSYEQYF. In DNA form, the CDR3 reads TGTGCCGGGTACCGGGACTCCCGATCCTACGAGCAGTACTTC.

The rearrangement uses TRBV11-3 and TRBJ2-2; 8 nucleotides agree with TRBD2. This CDR3 has 15 residues. Germline V gene sequence: CDR1 SGHNT, CDR2 YENEEA. After removal of 4 bases from V and 6 bases from J, the junction contained 7 bases not matched to a gene. The CDR3 loop is CASSSTGGAAGELFF. In nucleotides, the CDR3 is TGTGCCAGCAGCTCTACCGGGGGGGCGGCCGGGGAGCTGTTTTTT.

This clone was seen a few times. The rearrangement uses TRBV5-6 and TRBJ2-6, with TRBD1 matching 7 bases. Germline V lookup: CDR1 SGHDT, CDR2 YYEEEE. Unmatched junction bases numbered 8, after V lost 4 bases and J lost 1 base. The CDR3 length is 17 residues. CDR3 protein: CASSSPGQISGANVLTF. In DNA form, the CDR3 reads TGTGCCAGCAGCAGCCCGGGACAGATATCTGGGGCCAACGTCCTGACTTTC.

The CDR3 DNA is TGTGCCAGCAGACAAACCGGGACAGGGCGATCAGATACGCAGTATTTT. It is translated as CASRQTGTGRSDTQYF. The chain uses TRBV5-4 and TRBJ2-3, with 9 bases fitting TRBD1. Germline-derived CDR1 and CDR2 are SGHNT and YYREEE (reference sequence). After removal of 5 bases from V and 4 bases from J, the junction contained 11 bases not matched to a gene. The CDR3 totals 16 residues.

The J gene is TRBJ2-1, the V gene TRBV6-5, with D uncertain. Germline CDR1 and CDR2: MNHEY and SVGAGI. The CDR3 totals 14 residues. Trimming cost V 6 bases and J 7 bases, with 16 bases left between them. Written as DNA, the CDR3 is TGTGCCAGCAGCCCTGGCCGTTCGGAGAATGAGCAGTTCTTC. Its protein is CASSPGRSENEQFF.

The genes are TRBV11-3 and TRBJ2-7; 15 nucleotides line up with TRBD2. The CDR3 spans 20 residues. CDR1 SGHNT and CDR2 YENEEA come from the germline V gene. Trimming at V came to 2 bases and at J to 2 bases, leaving 13 bases not matched to a gene. CDR3 protein: CASSLYSPGLAGGQPYEQYF. In DNA, the CDR3 is TGTGCCAGCAGCTTATATTCCCCGGGACTAGCGGGGGGACAACCCTACGAGCAGTACTTC.

The J gene is TRBJ2-1, the V gene TRBV6-1, with D perhaps matching TRBD1 (6 bases). Per germline, CDR1 MNHNS and CDR2 SASEGT. V gave up 6 bases and J gave up 8 bases, with 14 bases separating them. The CDR3 sequence is 13 residues long. The CDR3, as DNA: TGTGCCAGCAGACCCCAGGGGTTTCATGAGCAGTTCTTC. Its translation is CASRPQGFHEQFF.

The rearrangement uses TRBV18 and TRBJ1-1; D is unresolved. The CDR3 has 13 residues. The V and J ends lost 4 bases and 2 bases respectively, with 8 bases between them. Per germline, CDR1 KGHSH and CDR2 LQKENI. DNA of the CDR3: TGTGCCAGCTCACGAACAGCAAACACTGAAGCTTTCTTT. Translation gives CASSRTANTEAFF.

This chain links TRBV28 with TRBJ2-5, with D possibly matching TRBD2 (6 bases). The V end was cut by 5 bases, the J end by 2 bases, with 12 bases between. CDR3 length: 14 residues. Germline V gene data show CDR1 as MDHEN and CDR2 as SYDVKM. The CDR3 DNA sequence: TGTGCCAGCAGTAAGTTAGCGGCTCAAGAGACCCAGTACTTC. This encodes CASSKLAAQETQYF.

The V call is TRBV19, the J call TRBJ2-2; D unclear. This CDR3 comprises 14 residues. Germline V gene lookup returns CDR1 LNHDA and CDR2 SQIVND (reference sequence). V gave up 5 bases and J gave up 6 bases, with 13 bases separating them. CDR3 loop: CASSRNSNAGELFF. The DNA for the CDR3 is TGTGCCAGTAGTCGCAACTCCAATGCCGGGGAGCTGTTTTTT.

The V gene is TRBV6-1, the J gene TRBJ2-5; TRBD2 agrees at 12 bases. The CDR3 covers 15 residues. Germline values: CDR1 MNHNS, CDR2 SASEGT. Trimming removed 2 bases from V and 6 bases from J; junction bases left unmatched: 4. CDR3 nucleotides: TGTGCCAGCAGTGAATCTAGCGGGGGGGCTAAGACCCAGTACTTC. Amino acid sequence: CASSESSGGAKTQYF.

The V gene is TRBV30, the J gene TRBJ1-1; 7 nucleotides line up with TRBD1. V lost 2 bases to trimming and J lost 3 bases; unmatched junction nucleotides: 3. The CDR3 spans 13 residues. Germline V gene lookup returns CDR1 GTSNPN and CDR2 SVGIG (reference sequence). CDR3 DNA sequence: TGTGCCTGGAGTCACCAGGGGGACACTGAAGCTTTCTTT. It yields the protein CAWSHQGDTEAFF.

The rearrangement uses TRBV7-9 and TRBJ2-5; D perhaps matches TRBD1 (5 bases). V was trimmed by 5 bases and J by 1 base, leaving 14 bases between them. Germline V lookup: CDR1 SEHNR, CDR2 FQNEAQ (reference sequence). CDR3 size: 15 residues. DNA of the CDR3: TGTGCCAGCAGCCAACGACAGAACACCCAAGAGACCCAGTACTTC. This codes for CASSQRQNTQETQYF.

A remark on this clone: The DNA is left out, because the CDR3 cannot be placed on it with certainty; the CDR3 is given as TCRdb lists it. Here the CDR3 reads CASSPEVAGGTGQEYF. V is TRBV7-6 and J is TRBJ2-7; the table's D call TRBD1 went unverified against the DNA. A total of 16 residues make up the CDR3, ends included. Looked up from germline, CDR1 is SGHVS and CDR2 is FNYEAQ.

This rearrangement joins TRBV28 to TRBJ2-3; a possible D gene is TRBD2 (6 bases). Trimming removed 1 base at V and 2 bases at J, with 10 bases between. Germline V lookup: CDR1 MDHEN, CDR2 SYDVKM. CDR3 length equals 15 residues. As DNA, the CDR3 is TGTGCCAGCAGTTTATCTTGGGGGGACACAGATACGCAGTATTTT. Its protein product is CASSLSWGDTDTQYF. Variable domain in full (rest from reference TRBV28 and TRBJ2-3): DVKVTQSSRYLVKRTGEKVFLECVQDMDHENMFWYRQDPGLGLRLIYFSYDVKMKEKGDIPEGYSVSREKKERFSLILESASTNQTSMYLCASSLSWGDTDTQYFGPGTRLTVL.

The rearrangement joins TRBV9 to TRBJ2-5; 7 bases line up with TRBD1. There are 18 residues in the CDR3. With V trimmed by 3 bases and J by 5 bases, 19 bases remained unmatched. Germline assignment: CDR1 SGDLS and CDR2 YYNGEE. The CDR3 sequence is CASSALPATGTRNETQYF. CDR3 nucleotides: TGTGCCAGCAGCGCCCTACCCGCGACAGGGACCCGGAATGAGACCCAGTACTTC.

The chain couples TRBV25-1 to TRBJ1-5, with 8 positions matching TRBD1. V lost 7 bases, J lost 7 bases, and 6 bases stayed unmatched. The CDR3 has 13 residues. Germline V gene lookup returns CDR1 MGHDK and CDR2 SYGVNS. In DNA form, the CDR3 reads TGTGCCAGCACCGGGACAGGAAGACAGCCCCAGCATTTT. Residues: CASTGTGRQPQHF.

This clone was recorded a few times. The DNA of the CDR3 is TGTGCCAGCAGCTTGCCAGAAAGCTCCTACGAGCAGTACTTC. This sequence encodes CASSLPESSYEQYF. The chain uses TRBV7-2 and TRBJ2-7, with D hard to call. Deletions cut 3 bases from V and 0 bases from J, with 9 bases between. Germline V gene sequence: CDR1 SGHTA, CDR2 FQGNSA. This CDR3 is built from 14 residues.

This chain joins TRBV5-4 and TRBJ1-2, with 9 positions matching TRBD1. Germline assignment: CDR1 SGHNT and CDR2 YYREEE (reference sequence). This CDR3 is 17 amino acids long. The ends lost 4 bases at V and 8 bases at J; junction bases unmatched: 18. As DNA, the CDR3 is TGTGCCAGCAGCCTTAAAGGGGGGACAGGGTCGGGTATAGGCTACACCTTC. Its protein is CASSLKGGTGSGIGYTF.